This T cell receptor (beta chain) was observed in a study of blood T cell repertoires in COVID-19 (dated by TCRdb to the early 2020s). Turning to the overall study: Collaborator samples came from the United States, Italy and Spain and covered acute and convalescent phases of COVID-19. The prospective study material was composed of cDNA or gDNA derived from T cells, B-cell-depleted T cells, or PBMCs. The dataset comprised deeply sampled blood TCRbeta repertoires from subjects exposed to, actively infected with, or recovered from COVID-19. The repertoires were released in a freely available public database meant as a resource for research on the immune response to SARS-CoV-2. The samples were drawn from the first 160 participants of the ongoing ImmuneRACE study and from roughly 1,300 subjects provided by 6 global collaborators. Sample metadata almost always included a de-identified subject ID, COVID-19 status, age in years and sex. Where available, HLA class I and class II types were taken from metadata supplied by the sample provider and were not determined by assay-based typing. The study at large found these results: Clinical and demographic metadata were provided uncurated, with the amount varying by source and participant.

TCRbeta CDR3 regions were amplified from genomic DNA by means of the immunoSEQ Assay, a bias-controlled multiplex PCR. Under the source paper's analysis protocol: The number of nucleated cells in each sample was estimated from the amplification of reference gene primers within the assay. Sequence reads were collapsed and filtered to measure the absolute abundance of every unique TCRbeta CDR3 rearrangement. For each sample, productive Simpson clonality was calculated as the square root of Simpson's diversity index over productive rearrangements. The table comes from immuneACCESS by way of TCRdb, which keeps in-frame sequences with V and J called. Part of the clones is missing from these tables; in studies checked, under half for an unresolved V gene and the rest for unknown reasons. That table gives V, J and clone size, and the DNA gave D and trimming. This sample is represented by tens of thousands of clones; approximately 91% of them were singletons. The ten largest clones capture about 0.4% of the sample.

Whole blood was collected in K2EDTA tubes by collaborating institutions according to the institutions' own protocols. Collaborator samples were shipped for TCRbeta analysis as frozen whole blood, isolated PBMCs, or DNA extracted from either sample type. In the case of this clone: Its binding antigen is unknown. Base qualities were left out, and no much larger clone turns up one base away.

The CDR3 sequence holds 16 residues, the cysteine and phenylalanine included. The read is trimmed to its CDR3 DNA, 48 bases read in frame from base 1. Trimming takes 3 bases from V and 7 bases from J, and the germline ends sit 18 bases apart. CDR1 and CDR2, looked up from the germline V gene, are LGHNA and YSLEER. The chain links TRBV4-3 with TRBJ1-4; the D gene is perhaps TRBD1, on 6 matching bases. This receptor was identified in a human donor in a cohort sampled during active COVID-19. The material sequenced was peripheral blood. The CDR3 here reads CASSHRRTAPGEKLFF. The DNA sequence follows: TGCGCCAGCAGCCACCGACGGACAGCACCTGGTGAAAAACTGTTTTTT.